This TCR beta chain was captured in a study of shared clonotypes between healthy human individuals. Study in general: The composition of the donors was two women and a few men aged 18 to 49. Each donor contributed plates that comprised three CD4 naive, three CD4 memory, two CD8 naive and one CD8 memory.

Measured with immunoSEQ multiplex PCR; TCRdb has only the in-frame clones, and not every one. In the table there are approximately 2,200,000 clones, approximately 94% of which are singletons. Naive CD8 cells were CD45RO-negative, positively selected for CCR7, excluding terminally differentiated effector memory CD45RA+ cells. Whole-study results and caveats: Investigators collected only blood, and repertoires in tissues likely differ.

On this clone: No antigen is known for it.

Sequenced sample: naive CD8+ T cells from PBMCs. This sequence originates from a man aged 18 to 35 in good health. Some clones in this sample may be carry-over from other donors' samples.

CDR3 region: CASSARGAEQFF. The CDR3 DNA is TGTGCCAGCAGTGCCAGGGGCGCTGAGCAGTTCTTC. The V gene is TRBV6-4, the J gene TRBJ2-1; weak D call: TRBD1 (6 bases). Trimming removed 4 bases at V and 9 bases at J, with 10 bases between. CDR1 and CDR2 from the germline V gene are MRHNA and SNTAGT. The CDR3 spans 12 residues.